This T cell receptor beta chain derives from a study of T cell changes during pregnancy in multiple sclerosis. Repertoires were generated with immunoSEQ multiplex PCR, while TCRdb's copy carries only in-frame clones and drops some. The table records 55,000 to 65,000 clones, about 93% of them present only once. The CDR3 runs 15 residues. The germline gives CDR1 SGHKS, CDR2 YYEKEE (reference sequence). Trimming shortened V by 4 bases and J by 4 bases, and 15 bases separated the two germline ends. The TCR was taken from a female donor with multiple sclerosis, enrolled in a pregnancy study. Sequencing was performed on CD8+ T cells from peripheral blood mononuclear cells, taken in the third trimester of pregnancy. V is TRBV5-5 and J is TRBJ2-1; TRBD1 might be the D (6 bases). The CDR3 nucleotides are TGTGCCAGCAGCCGGAACCGGGACACTTACAATGAGCAGTTCTTC. As protein: CASSRNRDTYNEQFF.